This TCR beta chain was sequenced during a study of T cells in tumors after PD-1 blockade. As for the study in general: Patients had no prior checkpoint blockade, systemic immunosuppressants, or anti-cancer therapy within 4 weeks. During anti-PD-1 treatment, some patients continued daily vismodegib 150 mg.

Notes on the study in general: Blood contained about 44% of the tumor's TCR clonotypes.

Per the germline V gene, CDR1 is WNHNN and CDR2 is SYGVQD (reference sequence). Trimming shortened V by 0 bases and J by 4 bases, and 9 bases separated the two germline ends. There are 14 residues in the CDR3. A note on this clone: The antigen is undetermined.

Sequenced by immunoSEQ multiplex PCR; TCRdb stores in-frame clones only, minus some. This sample has about 47,000 clones; 60% to 80% occur once, and the top ten carry over 15%. Sample: PBMCs, taken before anti-PD-1 treatment. The V gene is TRBV10-1, the J gene TRBJ1-1, with D perhaps TRBD1 (6 bases). This sequence originates from a human donor with basal cell carcinoma. The CDR3 DNA is TGCGCCAGCAGTGAGTCAAGGGGGGGCACTGAAGCTTTCTTT. It translates to CASSESRGGTEAFF.